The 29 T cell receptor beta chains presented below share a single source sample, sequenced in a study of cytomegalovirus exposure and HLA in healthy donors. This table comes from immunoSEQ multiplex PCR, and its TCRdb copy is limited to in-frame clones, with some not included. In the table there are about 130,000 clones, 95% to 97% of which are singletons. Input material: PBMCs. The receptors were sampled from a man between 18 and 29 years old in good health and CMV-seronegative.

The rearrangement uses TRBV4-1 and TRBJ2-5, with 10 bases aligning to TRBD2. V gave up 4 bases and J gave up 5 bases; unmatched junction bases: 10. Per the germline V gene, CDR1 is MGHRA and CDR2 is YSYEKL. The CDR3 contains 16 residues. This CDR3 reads CASSPDLAGVGETQYF. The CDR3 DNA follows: TGCGCCAGCAGCCCAGACCTAGCGGGAGTGGGGGAGACCCAGTACTTC.

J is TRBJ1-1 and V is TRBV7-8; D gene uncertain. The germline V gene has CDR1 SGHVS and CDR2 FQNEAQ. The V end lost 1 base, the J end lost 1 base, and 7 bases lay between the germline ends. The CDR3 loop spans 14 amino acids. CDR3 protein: CASSLVPGNTEAFF. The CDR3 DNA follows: TGTGCCAGCAGCTTAGTCCCCGGGAACACTGAAGCTTTCTTT.

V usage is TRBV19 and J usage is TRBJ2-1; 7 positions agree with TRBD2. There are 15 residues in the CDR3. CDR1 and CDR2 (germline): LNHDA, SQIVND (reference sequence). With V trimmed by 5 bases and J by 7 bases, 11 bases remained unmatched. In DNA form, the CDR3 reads TGTGCCAGTAGTCGACTAGCCCTACAAGGGAATGAGCAGTTCTTC. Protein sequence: CASSRLALQGNEQFF. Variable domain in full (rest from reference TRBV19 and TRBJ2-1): DGGITQSPKYLFRKEGQNVTLSCEQNLNHDAMYWYRQDPGQGLRLIYYSQIVNDFQKGDIAEGYSVSREKKESFPLTVTSAQKNPTAFYLCASSRLALQGNEQFFGPGTRLTVL.

CDR3 in DNA: TGCGCCAGCAGCTTCTTCGGGAGCTCCTACGAGCAGTACTTC. Translation gives CASSFFGSSYEQYF. The chain employs TRBV5-1 and TRBJ2-7; D perhaps matches TRBD2 (6 bases). The V end was cut by 2 bases, the J end by 0 bases, with 9 bases between. The CDR3 consists of 14 residues. Germline CDR1 is SGHRS and CDR2 is YFSETQ.

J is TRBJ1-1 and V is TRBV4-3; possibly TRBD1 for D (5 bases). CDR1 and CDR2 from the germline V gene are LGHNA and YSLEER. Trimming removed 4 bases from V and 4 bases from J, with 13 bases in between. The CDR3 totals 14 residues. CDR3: CASSRRQGITEAFF. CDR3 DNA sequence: TGCGCCAGCAGCCGACGGCAGGGTATCACTGAAGCTTTCTTT.

The CDR3 sequence is CSVVPGNTEAFF. The CDR3, as DNA: TGCAGCGTTGTTCCAGGGAACACTGAAGCTTTCTTT. The chain joins TRBV29-1 to TRBJ1-1; D unresolved. Germline V gene data show CDR1 as SQVTM and CDR2 as ANQGSEA. Deletions cut 4 bases from V and 1 base from J, with 7 bases between. The CDR3 spans 12 residues.

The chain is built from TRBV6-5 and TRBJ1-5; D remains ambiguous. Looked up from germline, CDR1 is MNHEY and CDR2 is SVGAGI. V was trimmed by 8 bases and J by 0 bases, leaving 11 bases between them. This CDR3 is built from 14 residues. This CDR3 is CASGRVDSNQPQHF. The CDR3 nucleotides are TGTGCCAGCGGTCGGGTAGATAGCAATCAGCCCCAGCATTTT.

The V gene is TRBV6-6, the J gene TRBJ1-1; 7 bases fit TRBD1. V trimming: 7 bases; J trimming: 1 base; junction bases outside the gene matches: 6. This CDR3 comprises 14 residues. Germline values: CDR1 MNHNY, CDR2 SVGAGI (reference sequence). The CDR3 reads CASNPTGKNTEAFF. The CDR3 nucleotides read TGTGCCAGCAATCCGACAGGGAAGAACACTGAAGCTTTCTTT.

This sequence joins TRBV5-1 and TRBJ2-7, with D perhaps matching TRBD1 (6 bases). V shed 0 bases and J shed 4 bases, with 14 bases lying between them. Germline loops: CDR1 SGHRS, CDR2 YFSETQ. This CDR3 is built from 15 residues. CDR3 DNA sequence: TGCGCCAGCAGCTTGGGGTTAGTAGGGGGATACGAGCAGTACTTC. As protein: CASSLGLVGGYEQYF.

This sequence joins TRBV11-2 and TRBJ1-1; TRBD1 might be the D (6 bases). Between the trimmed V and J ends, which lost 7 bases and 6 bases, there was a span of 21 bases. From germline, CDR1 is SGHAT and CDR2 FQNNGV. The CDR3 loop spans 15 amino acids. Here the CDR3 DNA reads TGTGCCAGCATAGGATTCACACAGGGTAGCCCTGAAGCTTTCTTT. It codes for CASIGFTQGSPEAFF.

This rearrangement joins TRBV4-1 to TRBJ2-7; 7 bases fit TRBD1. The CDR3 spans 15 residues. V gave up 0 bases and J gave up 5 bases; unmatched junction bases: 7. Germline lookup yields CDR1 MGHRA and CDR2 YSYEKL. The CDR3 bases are TGCGCCAGCAGCCAAGAGGCTAGACAGGGCCACGAGCAGTACTTC. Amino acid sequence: CASSQEARQGHEQYF.

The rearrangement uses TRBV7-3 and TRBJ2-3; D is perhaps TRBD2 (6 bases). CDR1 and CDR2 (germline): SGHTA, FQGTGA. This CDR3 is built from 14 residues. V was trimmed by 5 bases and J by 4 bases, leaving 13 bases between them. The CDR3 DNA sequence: TGTGCCAGCAGCCTAGATTCGGGGGCAGATACGCAGTATTTT. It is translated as CASSLDSGADTQYF.

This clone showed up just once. The CDR3, as DNA: TGTGCCAGCAGTTTATATCCCCCGTGGGAGGAAGAGACCCAGTACTTC. As protein: CASSLYPPWEEETQYF. The chain recombines TRBV27 with TRBJ2-5; D might be TRBD2 (6 bases). This CDR3 comprises 16 residues. Trimming took off 1 base at V and 3 bases at J, with 15 bases between the two ends. In germline, CDR1 is MNHEY, CDR2 SMNVEV (reference sequence).

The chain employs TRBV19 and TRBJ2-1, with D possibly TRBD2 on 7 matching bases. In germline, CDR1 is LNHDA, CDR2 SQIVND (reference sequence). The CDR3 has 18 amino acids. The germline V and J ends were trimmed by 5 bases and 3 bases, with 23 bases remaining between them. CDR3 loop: CASSPRTASGTLYNEQFF. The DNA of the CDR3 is TGTGCCAGTAGTCCAAGGACAGCAAGCGGGACGCTCTACAATGAGCAGTTCTTC.

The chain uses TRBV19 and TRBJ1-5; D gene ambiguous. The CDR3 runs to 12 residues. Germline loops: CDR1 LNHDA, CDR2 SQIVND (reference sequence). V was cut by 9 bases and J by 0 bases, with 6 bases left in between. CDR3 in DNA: TGTGCCAGCTGCGGTAGCAATCAGCCCCAGCATTTT. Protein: CASCGSNQPQHF.

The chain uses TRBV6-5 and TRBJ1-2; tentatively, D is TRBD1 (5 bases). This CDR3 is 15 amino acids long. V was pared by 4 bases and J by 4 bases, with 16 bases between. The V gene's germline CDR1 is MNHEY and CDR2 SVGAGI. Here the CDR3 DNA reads TGTGCCAGCAGTTTGGGGCCGAAGCCTCTCTATGGCTACACCTTC. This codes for CASSLGPKPLYGYTF.

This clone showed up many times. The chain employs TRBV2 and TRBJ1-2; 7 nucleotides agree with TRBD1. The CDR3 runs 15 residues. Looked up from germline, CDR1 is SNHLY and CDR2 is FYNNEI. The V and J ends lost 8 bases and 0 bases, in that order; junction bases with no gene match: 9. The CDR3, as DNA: TGTGCCAGCCTACGGGCAACAGGGGCTAACTATGGCTACACCTTC. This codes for CASLRATGANYGYTF.

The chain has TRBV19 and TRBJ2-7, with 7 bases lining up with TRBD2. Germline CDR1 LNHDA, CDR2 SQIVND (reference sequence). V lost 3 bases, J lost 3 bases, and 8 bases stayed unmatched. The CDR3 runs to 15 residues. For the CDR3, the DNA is TGTGCCAGTAGTATTCAGGGAGGGCCTCTCTACGAGCAGTACTTC. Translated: CASSIQGGPLYEQYF.

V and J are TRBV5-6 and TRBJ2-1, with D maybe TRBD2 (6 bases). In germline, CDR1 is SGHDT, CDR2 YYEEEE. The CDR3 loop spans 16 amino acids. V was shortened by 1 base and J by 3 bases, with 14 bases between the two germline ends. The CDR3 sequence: CASSLSAGSGYNEQFF. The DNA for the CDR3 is TGTGCCAGCAGCTTGTCGGCCGGTAGCGGCTACAATGAGCAGTTCTTC.

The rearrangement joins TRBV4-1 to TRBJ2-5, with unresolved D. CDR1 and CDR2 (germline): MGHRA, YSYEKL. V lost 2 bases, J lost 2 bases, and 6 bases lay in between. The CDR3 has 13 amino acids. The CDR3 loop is CASSQNFQETQYF. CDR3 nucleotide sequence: TGCGCCAGCAGCCAAAACTTTCAAGAGACCCAGTACTTC.

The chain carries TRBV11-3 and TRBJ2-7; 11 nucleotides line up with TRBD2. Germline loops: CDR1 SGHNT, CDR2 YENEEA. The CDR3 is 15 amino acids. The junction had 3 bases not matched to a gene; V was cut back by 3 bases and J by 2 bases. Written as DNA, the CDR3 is TGTGCCAGCAGCTTCGGACTAGCGGGTACCTACGAGCAGTACTTC. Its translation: CASSFGLAGTYEQYF. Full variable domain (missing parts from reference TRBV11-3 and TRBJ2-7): EAGVVQSPRYKIIEKKQPVAFWCNPISGHNTLYWYLQNLGQGPELLIRYENEEAVDDSQLPKDRFSAERLKGVDSTLKIQPAELGDSAVYLCASSFGLAGTYEQYFGPGTRLTVT.

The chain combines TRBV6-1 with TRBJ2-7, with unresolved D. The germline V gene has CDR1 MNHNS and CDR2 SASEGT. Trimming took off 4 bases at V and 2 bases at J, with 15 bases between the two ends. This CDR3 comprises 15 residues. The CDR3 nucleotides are TGTGCCAGCAGTGCGTCGTTGTCCCCTACCTACGAGCAGTACTTC. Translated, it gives CASSASLSPTYEQYF.

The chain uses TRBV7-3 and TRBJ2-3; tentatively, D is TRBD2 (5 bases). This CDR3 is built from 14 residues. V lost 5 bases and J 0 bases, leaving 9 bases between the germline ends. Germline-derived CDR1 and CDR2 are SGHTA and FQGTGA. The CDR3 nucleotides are TGTGCCAGCAGCCCGGCGGGCAGCACAGATACGCAGTATTTT. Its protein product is CASSPAGSTDTQYF. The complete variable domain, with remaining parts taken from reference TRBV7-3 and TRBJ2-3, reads GAGVSQTPSNKVTEKGKYVELRCDPISGHTALYWYRQSLGQGPEFLIYFQGTGAADDSGLPNDRFFAVRPEGSVSTLKIQRTERGDSAVYLCASSPAGSTDTQYFGPGTRLTVL.

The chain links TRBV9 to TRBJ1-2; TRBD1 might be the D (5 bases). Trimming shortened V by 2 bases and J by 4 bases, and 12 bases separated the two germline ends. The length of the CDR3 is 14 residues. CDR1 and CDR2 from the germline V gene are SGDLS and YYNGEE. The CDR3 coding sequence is TGTGCCAGCAGCGTCTCCACCGGGGGCTATGGCTACACCTTC. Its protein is CASSVSTGGYGYTF.

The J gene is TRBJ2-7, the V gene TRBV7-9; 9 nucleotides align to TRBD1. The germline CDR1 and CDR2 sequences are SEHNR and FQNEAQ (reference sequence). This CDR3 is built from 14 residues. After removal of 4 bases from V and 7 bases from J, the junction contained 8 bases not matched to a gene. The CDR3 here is CASSSWGQGHEQYF. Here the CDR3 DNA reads TGTGCCAGCAGCTCCTGGGGACAGGGTCATGAGCAGTACTTC.

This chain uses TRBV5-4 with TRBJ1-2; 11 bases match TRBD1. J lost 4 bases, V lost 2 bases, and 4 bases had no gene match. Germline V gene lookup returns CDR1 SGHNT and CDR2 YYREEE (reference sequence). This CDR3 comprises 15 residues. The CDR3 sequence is CASSFGQGAPYGYTF. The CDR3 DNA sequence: TGTGCCAGCAGCTTTGGACAGGGGGCTCCCTATGGCTACACCTTC.

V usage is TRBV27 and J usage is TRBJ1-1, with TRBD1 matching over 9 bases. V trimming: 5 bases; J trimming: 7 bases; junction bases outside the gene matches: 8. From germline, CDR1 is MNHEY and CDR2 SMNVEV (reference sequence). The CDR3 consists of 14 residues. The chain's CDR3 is CASSPNRGPGEAFF. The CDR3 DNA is TGTGCCAGCAGTCCAAACAGGGGGCCGGGTGAAGCTTTCTTT.

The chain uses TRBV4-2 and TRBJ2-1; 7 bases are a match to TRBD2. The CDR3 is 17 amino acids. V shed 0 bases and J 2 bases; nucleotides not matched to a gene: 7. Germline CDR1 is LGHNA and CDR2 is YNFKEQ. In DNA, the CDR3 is TGTGCCAGCAGCCAAGACCGTGGTCTAGCGGCCTACAATGAGCAGTTCTTC. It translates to CASSQDRGLAAYNEQFF.

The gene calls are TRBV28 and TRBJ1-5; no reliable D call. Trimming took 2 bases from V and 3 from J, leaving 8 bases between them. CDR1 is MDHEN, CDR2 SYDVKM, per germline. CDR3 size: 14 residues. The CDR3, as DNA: TGTGCCAGCAGTTTACCAGTACCCAATCAGCCCCAGCATTTT. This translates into CASSLPVPNQPQHF.